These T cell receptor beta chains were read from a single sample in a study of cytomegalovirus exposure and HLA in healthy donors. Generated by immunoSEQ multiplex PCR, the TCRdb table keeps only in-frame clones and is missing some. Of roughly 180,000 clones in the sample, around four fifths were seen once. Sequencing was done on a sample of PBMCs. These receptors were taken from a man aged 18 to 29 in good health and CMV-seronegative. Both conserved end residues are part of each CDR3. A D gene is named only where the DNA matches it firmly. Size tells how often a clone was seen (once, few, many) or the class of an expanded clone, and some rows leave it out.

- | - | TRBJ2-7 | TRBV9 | CASSLQGGPRPLYEQYF | TGTGCCAGCAGCCTTCAGGGGGGACCTCGGCCTCTCTACGAGCAGTACTTC
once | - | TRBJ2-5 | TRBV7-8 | CASSLVPSSGGTQYF | TGTGCCAGCAGCTTAGTACCCAGTTCCGGGGGGACCCAGTACTTC
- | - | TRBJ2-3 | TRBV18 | CASSLMAGNTDTQYF | TGTGCCAGCTCACTTATGGCAGGGAACACAGATACGCAGTATTTT
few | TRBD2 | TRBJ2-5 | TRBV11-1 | CASSLGLARETQYF | TGTGCCAGCAGCTTAGGACTAGCTCGGGAGACCCAGTACTTC
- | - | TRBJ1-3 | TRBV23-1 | CAARQGNTIYF | TGCGCCGCAAGACAGGGAAACACCATATATTTT
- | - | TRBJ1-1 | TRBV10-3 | CAISESWGRDTEAFF | TGTGCCATCAGTGAGTCCTGGGGGCGCGACACTGAAGCTTTCTTT
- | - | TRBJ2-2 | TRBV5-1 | CASKEGGITGELFF | TGCGCCAGCAAGGAGGGCGGAATCACCGGGGAGCTGTTTTTT
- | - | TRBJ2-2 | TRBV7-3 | CASSPEGGLAGNTGELFF | TGTGCCAGCAGCCCTGAGGGGGGATTAGCGGGCAACACCGGGGAGCTGTTTTTT
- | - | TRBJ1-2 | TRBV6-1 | CASMLQGRGYTF | TGTGCCAGCATGCTCCAGGGGCGTGGCTACACCTTC
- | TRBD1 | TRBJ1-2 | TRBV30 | CAWNGQGANYGYTF | TGTGCCTGGAACGGACAGGGGGCGAACTATGGCTACACCTTC
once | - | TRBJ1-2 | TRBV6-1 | CASSVRQGPRFYGYTF | TGTGCCAGCAGTGTCAGGCAGGGTCCCCGTTTCTATGGCTACACCTTC
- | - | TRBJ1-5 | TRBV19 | CASRMGRRGNQPQHF | TGTGCCAGTAGAATGGGGAGGAGGGGAAATCAGCCCCAGCATTTT
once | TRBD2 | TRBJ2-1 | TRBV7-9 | CASSLGVAGASSSYNEQFF | TGTGCCAGCAGCTTGGGGGTAGCGGGGGCCTCGAGCTCCTACAATGAGCAGTTCTTC
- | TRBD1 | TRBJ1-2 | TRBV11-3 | CASSYQGVSDYGYTF | TGTGCCAGCAGCTACCAGGGGGTATCTGACTATGGCTACACCTTC
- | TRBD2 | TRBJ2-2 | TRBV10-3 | CAISESDGLAGSGELFF | TGTGCCATCAGTGAGTCTGACGGACTAGCGGGAAGTGGGGAGCTGTTTTTT
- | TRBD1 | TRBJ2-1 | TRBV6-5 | CASSSDRGTYNEQFF | TGTGCCAGCAGCTCGGACAGGGGAACCTACAATGAGCAGTTCTTC
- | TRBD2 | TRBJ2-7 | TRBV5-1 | CASGQRLAGPYEQYF | TGCGCCAGCGGTCAGCGCCTAGCGGGACCCTACGAGCAGTACTTC
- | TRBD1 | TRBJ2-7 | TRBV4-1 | CASSRPGTGFYEQYF | TGCGCCAGCAGCCGACCCGGGACAGGGTTCTACGAGCAGTACTTC
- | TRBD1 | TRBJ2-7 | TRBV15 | CATSRPGTGGEQYF | TGTGCCACCAGCAGACCAGGGACAGGGGGCGAGCAGTACTTC
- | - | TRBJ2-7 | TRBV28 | CASSSDAYSYEQYF | TGTGCCAGCAGTAGCGACGCATACTCCTACGAGCAGTACTTC
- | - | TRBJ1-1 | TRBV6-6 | CASSAGTSNTEAFF | TGTGCCAGCAGTGCCGGGACATCGAACACTGAAGCTTTCTTT
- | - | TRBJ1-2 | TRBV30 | CAWRNRRGGFYGYTF | TGTGCCTGGAGAAATCGGAGGGGCGGGTTCTATGGCTACACCTTC
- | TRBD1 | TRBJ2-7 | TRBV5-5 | CASSRDSPEQYF | TGTGCCAGCAGCCGGGACAGCCCCGAGCAGTACTTC
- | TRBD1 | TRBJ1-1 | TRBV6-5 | CASRRNRGENTEAFF | TGTGCCAGCAGGAGGAACAGGGGCGAGAACACTGAAGCTTTCTTT
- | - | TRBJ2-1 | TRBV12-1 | CASSLRIPGEQFF | TGTGCCAGCAGCTTGAGGATTCCCGGGGAGCAGTTCTTC
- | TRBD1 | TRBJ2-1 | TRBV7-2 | CASSPHPGTGDYNEQFF | TGTGCCAGCAGCCCCCATCCCGGGACAGGGGACTACAATGAGCAGTTCTTC
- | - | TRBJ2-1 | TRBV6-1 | CASSEYETNSYNEQFF | TGTGCCAGCAGTGAATACGAGACAAACTCCTACAATGAGCAGTTCTTC
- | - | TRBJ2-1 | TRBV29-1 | CSVVESSYNEQFF | TGCAGCGTTGTGGAGAGCTCCTACAATGAGCAGTTCTTC
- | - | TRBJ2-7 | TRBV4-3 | CASSPGQSINSYEQYF | TGCGCCAGCAGCCCGGGTCAGTCAATTAATTCCTACGAGCAGTACTTC
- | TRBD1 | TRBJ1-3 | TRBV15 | CATSRSRDRAGNTIYF | TGTGCCACCAGCAGATCCCGGGACAGGGCTGGAAACACCATATATTTT
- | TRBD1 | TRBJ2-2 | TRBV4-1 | CASSHDRGIGLTGELFF | TGCGCCAGCAGCCACGACAGGGGGATCGGGTTGACCGGGGAGCTGTTTTTT
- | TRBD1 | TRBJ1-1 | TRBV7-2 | CASSLGFWDRSKEAFF | TGTGCCAGCAGCTTAGGGTTCTGGGACAGGTCGAAAGAAGCTTTCTTT
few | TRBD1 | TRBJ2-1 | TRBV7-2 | CASSFSGQGACEQFF | TGTGCCAGCAGCTTTTCGGGACAGGGGGCTTGTGAGCAGTTCTTC
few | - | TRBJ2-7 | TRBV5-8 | CASRGRFRGYEQYF | TGTGCCAGCAGGGGCAGGTTCCGGGGCTACGAGCAGTACTTC
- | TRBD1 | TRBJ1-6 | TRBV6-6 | CASSYGDRINNSPLHF | TGTGCCAGCAGTTACGGGGACAGGATCAATAATTCACCCCTCCACTTT
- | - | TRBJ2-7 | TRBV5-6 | CASSLRRAYEQYF | TGTGCCAGCAGCCTTAGGAGGGCCTACGAGCAGTACTTC
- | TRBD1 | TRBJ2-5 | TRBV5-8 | CASTPARTGERETQYF | TGTGCCAGCACCCCAGCGCGGACAGGGGAGAGGGAGACCCAGTACTTC
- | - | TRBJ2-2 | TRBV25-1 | CATQKSHTGELFF | TGTGCCACCCAAAAGAGTCACACCGGGGAGCTGTTTTTT
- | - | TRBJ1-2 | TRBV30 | CAWVWGDYGYTF | TGTGCCTGGGTTTGGGGGGACTATGGCTACACCTTC
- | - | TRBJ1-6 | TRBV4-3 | CASSQVQGYNSPLHF | TGCGCCAGCAGCCAGGTACAGGGCTATAATTCACCCCTCCACTTT
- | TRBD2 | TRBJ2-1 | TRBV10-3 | CAINSGGASNEQFF | TGTGCCATCAACAGCGGGGGGGCTTCCAATGAGCAGTTCTTC
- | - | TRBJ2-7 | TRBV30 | CAWSKVLVGSYEQYF | TGTGCCTGGAGTAAAGTACTAGTAGGTTCCTACGAGCAGTACTTC
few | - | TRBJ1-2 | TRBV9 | CASSVETGLGYTF | TGTGCCAGCAGCGTAGAAACAGGGTTAGGCTACACCTTC
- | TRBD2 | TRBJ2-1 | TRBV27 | CASSIAGAGEQFF | TGTGCCAGCAGCATAGCGGGAGCCGGTGAGCAGTTCTTC
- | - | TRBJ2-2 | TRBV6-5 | CASSSPGHSNTGELFF | TGTGCCAGCAGTTCCCCGGGACACTCGAACACCGGGGAGCTGTTTTTT